This paragraph covers one TCR beta chain sequence. Its antigen remains unknown. Only in-frame clones appear in the TCRdb table, and some are missing; sequencing was by immunoSEQ multiplex PCR. Seen here are about 18,000 clones, about 80% observed once, and the top ten hold over 8.5%. The data were taken from a study of CD4 T cells in relation to SARS-CoV-2 and coronaviruses. For the study at large: Controls used an HIV-1 Nef peptide pool or no peptide.

Before the COVID-19 pandemic, during about 2011-2019, CD4+ T cells were taken from unexposed donors. After roughly ten days of culture, CD4+ T cells were isolated. Testing used SARS-CoV-2 S/N and four cold-coronavirus spikes on unexposed-donor CD4+ T cells, cells permitting. The trim removed 11 bases at V and 9 bases at J, leaving 14 bases unmatched. CDR1 and CDR2 (germline): MNHEY, SVGAGI. There are 13 residues in the CDR3. The chain employs TRBV6-5 and TRBJ2-7; 9 bases align to TRBD2. The origin of this receptor is a human donor in good health. The sample taken for sequencing was CD4+ T cells from PBMCs, cultured in vitro. The CDR3 reads CASDLAGSLVQYF. The CDR3 region has the DNA TGTGCCTCGGACCTAGCGGGGTCCCTTGTGCAGTACTTC.